Presented here are 10 T cell receptor beta chains from one specimen sequenced in a study of Ad26.COV2.S vaccination and SARS-CoV-2 variants. Noted treatment: over 15 received Ad26.COV2.S at low or high dose, single or two shots; about 5 received placebo; per-sample allocation not given. Sampling was performed 63 days after the first vaccine or placebo injection. Sequencing was performed with immunoSEQ multiplex PCR; in TCRdb, only in-frame clones are kept and a portion is missing. The table shows some 460,000 clones, with around 89% occurring only once. This specimen consisted of peripheral blood, obtained in a trial of Ad26.COV2.S vaccine versus placebo. The receptor source for this set is a person between 18 and 59 years old who received the Ad26.COV2.S COVID-19 vaccine or a placebo.

The rearrangement uses TRBV19 and TRBJ1-3; possible D gene TRBD1, 6 bases. This CDR3 contains 17 residues. Germline V gene lookup returns CDR1 LNHDA and CDR2 SQIVND (reference sequence). V was trimmed by 3 bases and J by 4 bases, leaving 19 bases between them. The CDR3, as DNA: TGTGCCAGTAGTATCCTTTTACAGGGTCAAAAAGGAAACACCATATATTTT. Encoded protein: CASSILLQGQKGNTIYF. The entire variable domain, with the rest obtained from reference TRBV19 and TRBJ1-3, is as follows: DGGITQSPKYLFRKEGQNVTLSCEQNLNHDAMYWYRQDPGQGLRLIYYSQIVNDFQKGDIAEGYSVSREKKESFPLTVTSAQKNPTAFYLCASSILLQGQKGNTIYFGEGSWLTVV.

This clone occurred a few times. V and J are TRBV5-1 and TRBJ2-5; D is undetermined. Germline V lookup: CDR1 SGHRS, CDR2 YFSETQ. The CDR3 extends over 14 amino acids. Trimming took off 2 bases at V and 2 bases at J, with 10 bases between the two ends. CDR3 in DNA: TGCGCCAGCAGCTTAGGACGGTTACAAGAGACCCAGTACTTC. Translation: CASSLGRLQETQYF.

V gene TRBV2 combines with J gene TRBJ2-1; 10 nucleotides align to TRBD2. Trimming took 4 bases from V and 5 from J; bases not matched to a gene: 5. The CDR3 consists of 15 residues. Germline V gene lookup returns CDR1 SNHLY and CDR2 FYNNEI. CDR3 in DNA: TGTGCCAGCAGTGGGCTAGCGGGAGCAGACAATGAGCAGTTCTTC. The encoded protein is CASSGLAGADNEQFF.

J is TRBJ2-1 and V is TRBV6-5, with D possibly matching TRBD2 (6 bases). Deletions cut 6 bases from V and 4 bases from J, with 16 bases between. CDR1 and CDR2 (germline): MNHEY, SVGAGI. The CDR3 runs 15 residues. The CDR3 nucleotides read TGTGCCAGCAGCCTGCTAGCGAAACCTTACAATGAGCAGTTCTTC. The encoded protein is CASSLLAKPYNEQFF.

V usage is TRBV4-2 and J usage is TRBJ2-2; the D is unclear. This CDR3 spans 18 amino acids. CDR1 is LGHNA and CDR2 is YNFKEQ in the germline V gene. V gave up 1 base and J gave up 1 base, with 16 bases separating them. In DNA form, the CDR3 reads TGTGCCAGCAGCCAAGCTCACCAAGTTGACTTGAACACCGGGGAGCTGTTTTTT. Translated: CASSQAHQVDLNTGELFF.

The rearrangement joins TRBV7-3 to TRBJ1-1; D perhaps matches TRBD1 (5 bases). Looked up from germline, CDR1 is SGHTA and CDR2 is FQGTGA. The V gene lost 3 bases and the J gene lost 5 bases, with 10 bases spanning the gap. CDR3 length: 13 residues. DNA of the CDR3: TGTGCCAGCAGCTTGGGACGGGAGACTGAAGCTTTCTTT. It codes for CASSLGRETEAFF.

The V gene is TRBV6-5, the J gene TRBJ2-1, with 10 bases identical to TRBD2. The germline V gene encodes CDR1 MNHEY and CDR2 SVGAGI. With 9 bases clipped from V and 4 bases from J, the junction kept 9 bases outside the gene matches. CDR3 size: 15 residues. The DNA for the CDR3 is TGTGCCAGTTCCCAAGGACTAGCGGTTTACAATGAGCAGTTCTTC. Residues: CASSQGLAVYNEQFF.

V usage is TRBV19 and J usage is TRBJ2-2; D not certain. V was clipped by 4 bases and J by 5 bases, with 8 bases between them. The CDR3 has 13 residues. The germline gives CDR1 LNHDA, CDR2 SQIVND (reference sequence). The CDR3 protein is CASSNGRTGELFF. CDR3 sequence (DNA): TGTGCCAGTAGTAATGGAAGGACCGGGGAGCTGTTTTTT. The variable domain in full, with the rest retrieved from reference TRBV19 and TRBJ2-2, is DGGITQSPKYLFRKEGQNVTLSCEQNLNHDAMYWYRQDPGQGLRLIYYSQIVNDFQKGDIAEGYSVSREKKESFPLTVTSAQKNPTAFYLCASSNGRTGELFFGEGSRLTVL.

The rearrangement uses TRBV5-8 and TRBJ1-2, with a possible D match to TRBD1 (5 bases). In germline, CDR1 is SGHTS, CDR2 YDEGEE. The CDR3 extends over 16 amino acids. V was clipped by 4 bases and J by 1 base, with 17 bases between them. The CDR3 spells CASSIRWDGFNYGYTF. The CDR3 nucleotides are TGTGCCAGCAGCATACGATGGGACGGCTTTAACTATGGCTACACCTTC.

The V call is TRBV6-4, the J call TRBJ1-6; D may be TRBD1 (5 bases). V was shortened by 3 bases and J by 5 bases, with 11 bases between the two germline ends. Germline lookup yields CDR1 MRHNA and CDR2 SNTAGT. CDR3 length equals 15 residues. CDR3 nucleotides: TGTGCCAGCAGTGAGAGGGGCGGTGATAATTCACCCCTCCACTTT. It is translated as CASSERGGDNSPLHF.